This TCR beta chain was recovered during a study of OX40 agonist ivuxolimab in advanced cancers. Looking at the study overall: The group had a mean age of about 60 years, ranged from about 20 to 85, and was less than 85% male.

The ends lost 3 bases at V and 5 bases at J; junction bases unmatched: 7. The CDR3 covers 15 residues. Germline CDR1 SGDLS, CDR2 YYNGEE. Data came from immunoSEQ multiplex PCR; TCRdb stores just in-frame clones and leaves some out. The repertoire holds approximately 90,000 clones, roughly nine tenths seen once, with over 1.2% in the top ten. Study-wide findings and caveats: Which antigen the expanded peripheral T cells recognized is unknown.

Notes on this clone: Its target is not known.

The receptor was derived from an adult with an advanced solid tumor such as melanoma, head and neck, liver or kidney cancer. This sample comprised CD4+ or CD8+ T cells sorted from blood, obtained in a trial of the OX40 agonist ivuxolimab. The chain links TRBV9 to TRBJ2-1; 8 bases map to TRBD2. This CDR3 reads CASSDPRAGDNEQFF. The CDR3, as DNA: TGTGCCAGCAGCGACCCCCGAGCGGGGGACAATGAGCAGTTCTTC. Full variable domain (outside the CDR3, taken from reference TRBV9 and TRBJ2-1): DSGVTQTPKHLITATGQRVTLRCSPRSGDLSVYWYQQSLDQGLQFLIQYYNGEERAKGNILERFSAQQFPDLHSELNLSSLELGDSALYFCASSDPRAGDNEQFFGPGTRLTVL.